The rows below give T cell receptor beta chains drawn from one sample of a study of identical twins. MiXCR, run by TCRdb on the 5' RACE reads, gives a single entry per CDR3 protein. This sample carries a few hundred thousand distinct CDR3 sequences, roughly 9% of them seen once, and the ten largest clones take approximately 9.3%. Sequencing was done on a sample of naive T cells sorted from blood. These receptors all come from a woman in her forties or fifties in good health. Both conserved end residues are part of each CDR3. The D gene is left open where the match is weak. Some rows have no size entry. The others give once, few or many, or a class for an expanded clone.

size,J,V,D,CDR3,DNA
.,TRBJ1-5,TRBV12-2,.,CASRPRRSFGTDSNQPQHF,TGTGCAAGTCGCCCGCGACGATCCTTCGGGACAGATAGCAATCAGCCCCAGCATTTT
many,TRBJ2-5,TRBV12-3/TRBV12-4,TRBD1,CASRPGDRGGETQYF,TGTGCCAGCAGGCCGGGAGACAGGGGAGGAGAGACCCAGTACTTC
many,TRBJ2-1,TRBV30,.,CAWRSGVNEQFF,TGTGCCTGGAGGTCCGGTGTGAATGAGCAGTTCTTC
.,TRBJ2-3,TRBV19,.,CASSKKQEPSTDTQYF,TGTGCCAGTAGTAAGAAACAGGAGCCTAGCACAGATACGCAGTATTTT
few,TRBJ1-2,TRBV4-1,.,CASRGPGPYGYTF,TGCGCCAGCAGGGGCCCGGGACCCTATGGCTACACCTTC
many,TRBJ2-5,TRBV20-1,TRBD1,CSASPVTGGETQYF,TGCAGTGCTAGTCCCGTTACAGGGGGGGAGACCCAGTACTTC
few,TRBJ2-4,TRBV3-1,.,CASSRQGENIQYF,TGTGCCAGCAGCCGACAAGGCGAAAACATTCAGTACTTC
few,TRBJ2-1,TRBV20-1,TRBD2,CSARAQRDRSYNEQFF,TGCAGTGCTAGAGCACAGCGGGATAGGTCCTACAATGAGCAGTTCTTC
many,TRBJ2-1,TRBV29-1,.,CSVLGERASSYNEQFF,TGCAGCGTTTTAGGGGAGCGGGCCAGCTCCTACAATGAGCAGTTCTTC
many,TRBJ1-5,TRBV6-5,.,CASSLDGANQPQHF,TGTGCCAGCAGCCTGGACGGAGCGAATCAGCCCCAGCATTTT
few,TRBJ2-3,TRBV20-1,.,CSASGHDPIPTDTQYF,TGCAGTGCTAGCGGGCATGACCCAATCCCCACAGATACGCAGTATTTT
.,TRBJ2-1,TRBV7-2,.,CASSSDYRSNEQFF,TGTGCCAGCAGCTCGGACTACAGATCTAATGAGCAGTTCTTC
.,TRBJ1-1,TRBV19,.,CASSIESEAFF,TGTGCCAGTAGTATAGAAAGTGAAGCTTTCTTT
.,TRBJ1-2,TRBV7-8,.,CASSLAPSNYGYTF,TGTGCCAGCAGCTTAGCGCCCAGTAACTATGGCTACACCTTC
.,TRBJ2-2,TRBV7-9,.,CASRMASGSLSTGELFF,TGTGCCAGCAGAATGGCGAGCGGGTCCCTCAGCACCGGGGAGCTGTTTTTT
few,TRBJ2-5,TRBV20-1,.,CSARDGLAFQETQYF,TGCAGTGCTAGAGATGGGCTAGCGTTCCAAGAGACCCAGTACTTC
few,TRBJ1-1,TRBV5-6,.,CASSSAGGNTEAFF,TGTGCCAGCAGCTCCGCCGGAGGGAACACTGAAGCTTTCTTT
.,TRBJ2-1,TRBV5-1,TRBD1,CASKQGQGLNEQFF,TGCGCCAGCAAGCAAGGACAGGGTTTGAATGAGCAGTTCTTC
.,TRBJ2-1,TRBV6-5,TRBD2,CASSYRTSGNNDQFF,TGTGCCAGCAGTTATAGGACTAGCGGAAACAATGACCAGTTCTTC
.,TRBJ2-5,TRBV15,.,CATSRDGGTQYF,TGTGCCACCAGCCGGGACGGAGGGACCCAGTACTTC
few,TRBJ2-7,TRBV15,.,CATSRTAPYEQYF,TGTGCCACCAGCAGGACGGCCCCCTACGAGCAGTACTTC
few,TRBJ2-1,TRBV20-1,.,CSARSGVGVDNEQFF,TGCAGTGCTAGATCGGGAGTTGGGGTAGACAATGAGCAGTTCTTC
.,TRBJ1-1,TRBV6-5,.,CASRIRDRAEAFF,TGTGCCAGCAGGATCCGGGACCGGGCGGAAGCTTTCTTT
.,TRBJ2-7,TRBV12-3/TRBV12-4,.,CASSLSLAQYF,TGTGCCAGCAGTCTCTCGTTGGCGCAGTACTTC
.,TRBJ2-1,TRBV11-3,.,CASSLGRVPYNEQFF,TGTGCCAGCAGCTTAGGCAGGGTCCCCTACAATGAGCAGTTCTTC
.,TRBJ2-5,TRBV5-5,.,CASNMGAEETQYF,TGTGCCAGCAACATGGGGGCTGAAGAGACCCAGTACTTC
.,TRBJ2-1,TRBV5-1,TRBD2,CASSPVAGGVNEQFF,TGCGCCAGCAGCCCTGTAGCGGGAGGGGTGAATGAGCAGTTCTTC
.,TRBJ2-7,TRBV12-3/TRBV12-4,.,CASSPGPPYEQYF,TGTGCCAGCAGCCCAGGACCGCCCTACGAGCAGTACTTC
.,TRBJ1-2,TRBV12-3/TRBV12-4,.,CASSHRQRGYGYTF,TGTGCCAGCAGTCACAGACAGCGTGGCTATGGCTACACCTTC
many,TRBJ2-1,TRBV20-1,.,CGCNRGASTYNEQFF,TGCGGCTGTAACCGGGGGGCGTCGACCTACAATGAGCAGTTCTTC
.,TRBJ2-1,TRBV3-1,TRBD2,CASSPNIPGAGGSEQFF,TGTGCCAGCAGCCCCAACATCCCTGGGGCGGGAGGCAGTGAGCAGTTCTTC
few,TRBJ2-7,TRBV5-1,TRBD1,CASSLVTGDSYEQYF,TGCGCCAGCAGCTTGGTGACAGGGGACTCCTACGAGCAGTACTTC
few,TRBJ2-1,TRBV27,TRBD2,CASRRNLRASGREEQFF,TGTGCCAGCAGACGAAATCTGCGGGCTAGCGGGAGAGAGGAGCAGTTCTTC
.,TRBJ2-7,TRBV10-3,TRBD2,CAISVATSGAYEQYF,TGTGCCATCAGTGTCGCGACTAGCGGTGCATACGAGCAGTACTTC
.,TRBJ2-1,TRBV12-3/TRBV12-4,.,CASRGASSSYNEQFF,TGTGCCAGCCGTGGCGCGTCCAGCTCCTACAATGAGCAGTTCTTC
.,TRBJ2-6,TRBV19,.,CASSQFIQSGANVLTF,TGTGCCAGTAGTCAGTTCATACAGTCTGGGGCCAACGTCCTGACTTTC
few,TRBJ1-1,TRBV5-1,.,CASKRLDSGNTEAFF,TGCGCCAGCAAGAGATTAGATTCAGGGAACACTGAAGCTTTCTTT
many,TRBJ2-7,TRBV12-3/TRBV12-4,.,CASSLEGARSYEQYF,TGTGCCAGCAGTTTAGAGGGAGCTCGATCCTACGAGCAGTACTTC
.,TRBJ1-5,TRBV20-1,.,CSAATTAQGPQHF,TGCAGTGCTGCAACGACGGCTCAAGGGCCCCAGCATTTT
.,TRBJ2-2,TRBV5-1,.,CASSPQGRPGGELFF,TGCGCCAGCAGCCCCCAAGGCAGGCCGGGTGGGGAGCTGTTTTTT
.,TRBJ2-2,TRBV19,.,CASTESNTGELFF,TGTGCCAGTACAGAATCGAACACCGGGGAGCTGTTTTTT
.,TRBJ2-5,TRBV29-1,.,CSVVWGGETQYF,TGCAGCGTTGTTTGGGGTGGTGAGACCCAGTACTTC
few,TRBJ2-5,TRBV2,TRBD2,CASKRLAGVETQYF,TGTGCCAGCAAGAGGCTAGCGGGAGTTGAGACCCAGTACTTC
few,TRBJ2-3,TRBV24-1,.,CATSDPMAPGIRDTQYF,TGTGCCACCAGTGATCCCATGGCGCCAGGGATCAGAGATACGCAGTATTTT
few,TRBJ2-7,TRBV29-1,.,CSVEDRSEIYEQYF,TGCAGCGTTGAAGATCGCTCGGAAATCTACGAGCAGTACTTC
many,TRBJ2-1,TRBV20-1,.,CSGRGALLEQFF,TGCAGTGGGCGAGGAGCCCTACTTGAGCAGTTCTTC
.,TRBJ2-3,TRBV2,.,CASQQLIGSTDTQYF,TGTGCCAGCCAACAACTTATCGGTAGCACAGATACGCAGTATTTT
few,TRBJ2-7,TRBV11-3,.,CASSLGGTSTTYEQYF,TGTGCCAGCAGCTTAGGCGGGACGTCGACGACCTACGAGCAGTACTTC
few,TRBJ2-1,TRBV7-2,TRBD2,CASSLGGLDLREQFF,TGTGCCAGCAGCTTAGGGGGACTAGACCTTAGGGAGCAGTTCTTC
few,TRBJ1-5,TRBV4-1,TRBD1,CASSQANRGSYSNQPQHF,TGCGCCAGCAGCCAAGCGAACAGGGGTTCTTATAGCAATCAGCCCCAGCATTTT
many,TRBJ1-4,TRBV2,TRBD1,CASSGTVNEKLFF,TGTGCCAGCAGCGGGACAGTCAATGAAAAACTGTTTTTT
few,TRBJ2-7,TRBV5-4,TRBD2,CASSLGLAGVHEQYF,TGTGCCAGCAGCTTGGGGCTAGCGGGAGTCCACGAGCAGTACTTC
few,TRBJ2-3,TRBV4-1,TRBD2,CASGDRGVRQYF,TGCGCCAGCGGCGACCGGGGGGTAAGGCAGTATTTT